These T cell receptor beta chains were read from a single sample in a study of identical twins. TCRdb re-called the 5' RACE reads with MiXCR, one entry per CDR3 protein. The repertoire holds roughly 350,000 distinct CDR3 sequences, with 12% as singletons. In addition, the sample was reused for a study of yellow fever vaccine responses in identical twins.

Sequenced: CD8+ T cells sorted from blood. The receptors derive from a woman aged 18-30 years in good health. Each CDR3 is given with its conserved first and last residue. The D gene is left open where the match is weak. Only some rows state a clone size, as once, few, many or a class for expanded clones.

d_gene,v_gene,j_gene,abundance,CDR3nt,CDR3aa
NA,TRBV12-3/TRBV12-4,TRBJ2-1,NA,TGTGCCAGCAGTCTCCTCCGTGGGGGCAATGAGCAGTTCTTC,CASSLLRGGNEQFF
NA,TRBV7-7,TRBJ2-1,NA,TGTGCCAGCAGCTTAAGAGGACGGACGCGAAGTTACAATGAGCAGTTCTTC,CASSLRGRTRSYNEQFF
NA,TRBV12-3/TRBV12-4,TRBJ2-1,NA,TGTGCCAGCACCTTCGGGGAAGGAGAGCAGTTCTTC,CASTFGEGEQFF
NA,TRBV5-6,TRBJ2-1,NA,TGTGCCAGCAGCCCCGACGGGATCTACAATGAGCAGTTCTTC,CASSPDGIYNEQFF
TRBD2,TRBV15,TRBJ2-1,NA,TGTGCCACCAGCGGGGGGGTGACTGAGCAGTTCTTC,CATSGGVTEQFF
TRBD1,TRBV12-3/TRBV12-4,TRBJ2-1,few,TGTGCCAGCAGGACCCCGGGACAGGGGTTAGCGGGGCCCGTATACAATGAGCAGTTCTTC,CASRTPGQGLAGPVYNEQFF
TRBD2,TRBV6-1,TRBJ2-1,many,TGTGCCAGCAGTGAAAGAAGCGGGGGGGCCAGTAAGCAGTTCTTC,CASSERSGGASKQFF
NA,TRBV29-1,TRBJ1-5,NA,TGCAGCGTCCGCACAGGAGATAGCAATCAGCCCCAGCATTTT,CSVRTGDSNQPQHF
NA,TRBV24-1,TRBJ2-1,NA,TGTGCCACCAGTGATCACCGTTTCCGGGATGAGCAGTTCTTC,CATSDHRFRDEQFF
TRBD2,TRBV11-2,TRBJ2-5,NA,TGTGCCAGCAGCTTAGACTGGACCCGAGCTAGCGGGGAAGAGACCCAGTACTTC,CASSLDWTRASGEETQYF
NA,TRBV9,TRBJ2-3,few,TGTGCCAGCAGCGTAGGTACAGGGTCTTTCACAGATACGCAGTATTTT,CASSVGTGSFTDTQYF
TRBD2,TRBV5-1,TRBJ2-1,NA,TGCGCCAGCCGTCCCGGGACTAGCAGAAATTACAATGAGCAGTTCTTC,CASRPGTSRNYNEQFF
NA,TRBV15,TRBJ2-5,NA,TGTGCCACCAGCAACCCTCTGGAAGGTGGGAGTGAGACCCAGTACTTC,CATSNPLEGGSETQYF
NA,TRBV7-9,TRBJ2-3,NA,TGTGCCAGCAGCTTATTGGACATTAAGGATACGCAGTATTTT,CASSLLDIKDTQYF
NA,TRBV6-1,TRBJ2-3,NA,TGTGCCAGCAGCCAGCTAGGCACAGATACGCAGTATTTT,CASSQLGTDTQYF
NA,TRBV27,TRBJ2-1,NA,TGTGCCAGCAGTTTATACAGGGATGGCAATGAGCAGTTCTTC,CASSLYRDGNEQFF
TRBD2,TRBV2,TRBJ2-5,few,TGTGCCAGCATCACCGGACTAGCGGGATTCCAAGAGACCCAGTACTTC,CASITGLAGFQETQYF
NA,TRBV11-1,TRBJ2-2,NA,TGTGCCAGCAGCCCCTCGGATCCGGGACATCCGAACACCGGGGAGCTGTTTTTT,CASSPSDPGHPNTGELFF
NA,TRBV7-9,TRBJ2-7,NA,TGTGCCAGCAGCTCGACAGGCTCCAAATTATACGAGCAGTACTTC,CASSSTGSKLYEQYF
NA,TRBV27,TRBJ2-2,NA,TGTGCCAGCGAGCCTGGACACGGATGGGGCGGGGAGCTGTTTTTT,CASEPGHGWGGELFF
NA,TRBV5-1,TRBJ1-5,many,TGCGCCAGCAGCTTAAGACCGAGCAATCAGCCCCAGCATTTT,CASSLRPSNQPQHF
NA,TRBV24-1,TRBJ1-1,few,TGTGCCACCAGTGAACACCTGAACACTGAAGCTTTCTTT,CATSEHLNTEAFF
NA,TRBV9,TRBJ2-3,NA,TGTGCCAGCAGCGTAGGTTTGTTGGGGGGAGATACGCAGTATTTT,CASSVGLLGGDTQYF
NA,TRBV4-1,TRBJ2-5,few,TGCGCCAGCAGCCCCGCCCTACTAGCCACCGGTCAAGAGACCCAGTACTTC,CASSPALLATGQETQYF
NA,TRBV2,TRBJ1-1,many,TGTGCCAGCAGCGTTAGACCAGAAAACACTGAAGCTTTCTTT,CASSVRPENTEAFF
NA,TRBV4-1,TRBJ2-2,few,TGCGCCAGCAGCCAAGATCCGGGGCAGCACACCGGGGAGCTGTTTTTT,CASSQDPGQHTGELFF
TRBD1,TRBV3-1,TRBJ2-1,NA,TGTGTCAGTGGTCGCGCCGGGACAGGGGTCTACAATGAGCAGTTCTTC,CVSGRAGTGVYNEQFF
NA,TRBV21-1,TRBJ2-7,NA,TGTGCCAGCAGCAAAGCGCACCTGAGGACAAGCGTATGCGAGCAGTACTTC,CASSKAHLRTSVCEQYF
NA,TRBV7-2,TRBJ2-2,few,TGTGCCAGCAGCCCGCTGGCAGGGAAGACCGGGGAGCTGTTTTTT,CASSPLAGKTGELFF
NA,TRBV3-1,TRBJ2-1,NA,TGTGCCAGCAGCCAAATTTTTGCGGAGGGGGGCAATGAGCAGTTCTTC,CASSQIFAEGGNEQFF
NA,TRBV29-1,TRBJ2-3,few,TGCAGCGCATTACCCATAGGACGGGACTTCACAGATACGCAGTATTTT,CSALPIGRDFTDTQYF
TRBD1,TRBV6-1,TRBJ2-1,NA,TGTGCCAGCAGGCAGGGGGCTGCTAGCTCCTACAATGAGCAGTTCTTC,CASRQGAASSYNEQFF
NA,TRBV7-9,TRBJ1-3,few,TGTGCCAGCAGCCCGGAGTCGGTCGGTGGAAACACCATATATTTT,CASSPESVGGNTIYF
NA,TRBV4-1,TRBJ2-7,many,TGCGCCAGCAGCCAGGGATCCCAGGCGTCCTACGAGCAGTACTTC,CASSQGSQASYEQYF
NA,TRBV20-1,TRBJ2-4,few,TGCAGTGCTAGTCCTACGGGCCATGACAAAAACATTCAGTACTTC,CSASPTGHDKNIQYF
TRBD2,TRBV5-1,TRBJ2-7,many,TGCGCCAGCAGCCTGGGACTAGAACACTACGAGCAGTACTTC,CASSLGLEHYEQYF
NA,TRBV28,TRBJ2-3,NA,TGTGCCAGCAGTATTACGGCAGATACGCAGTATTTT,CASSITADTQYF
TRBD1,TRBV28,TRBJ2-7,few,TGTGCCAGCAGTTACCGCTTCACAGGGGGCTACGAGCAGTACTTC,CASSYRFTGGYEQYF
NA,TRBV2,TRBJ2-3,NA,TGTGCCAGCAGTGAAGCGACTCCCACAGATACGCAGTATTTT,CASSEATPTDTQYF
TRBD2,TRBV25-1,TRBJ2-1,few,TGTGCCAGCAGTGAGGGGACTAGCGGGCTTGGGAATGAGCAGTTCTTC,CASSEGTSGLGNEQFF
NA,TRBV6-2/TRBV6-3,TRBJ2-2,few,TGTGCCAGCAGTGGGGTAGAGCGGAACACCGGGGAGCTGTTTTTT,CASSGVERNTGELFF
NA,TRBV6-5,TRBJ2-3,few,TGTGCCAGCAGTTACGAACGGCTAGGGACAGATACGCAGTATTTT,CASSYERLGTDTQYF